This T cell receptor (beta chain) was observed in a study of blood T cell repertoires in COVID-19. Whole-study context: Samples of COVID-19 (acute and convalescent) were obtained from the United States, Italy and Spain.

Some clones are missing from TCRdb's copy, which holds only in-frame ones; the method was immunoSEQ multiplex PCR. The table lists roughly 97,000 clones, around 86% of them singletons, with around 14% in the top ten. This CDR3 is 13 amino acids long. Between the trimmed V and J ends, which lost 1 base and 8 bases, there was a span of 9 bases. The sequence came from a man aged 45-65 years with acute or convalescent COVID-19. The chain employs TRBV12-3 or TRBV12-4 and TRBJ1-3; perhaps TRBD1 as D (6 bases). Specimen: peripheral blood. Here the CDR3 DNA reads TGTGCCAGCAGTTTAGTCCAGGGGCACACCATATATTTT. Translated, it gives CASSLVQGHTIYF.